Listed below are T cell receptor beta chains from one sample, sequenced in a study of PD-1 blockade in classical Hodgkin lymphoma. The table came from immunoSEQ multiplex PCR; TCRdb's copy has only in-frame clones and leaves some out. The table includes 90,000 to 140,000 clones, roughly 87% detected once. Sequencing used peripheral blood mononuclear cells (PBMCs), obtained before the fourth cycle of nivolumab. Receptors originate from a human donor with classical Hodgkin lymphoma. CDR3s include the opening cysteine and the closing phenylalanine or tryptophan. Each record gives: V gene, J gene, D gene, clone size, CDR3 protein, CDR3 DNA. A D gene is named only where the DNA matches it firmly. The size entry is marked missing in some rows and otherwise reads once, few, many or a size class.

v_call: TRBV6-1
j_call: TRBJ1-2
d_call: NA
clone_size: NA
cdr3_aa: CASSEGQENYGYTF
cdr3_nt: TGTGCCAGCAGTGAGGGTCAGGAGAACTATGGCTACACCTTC

v_call: TRBV9
j_call: TRBJ1-4
d_call: TRBD1
clone_size: NA
cdr3_aa: CASSLGTGEANEKLFF
cdr3_nt: TGTGCCAGCAGTCTCGGGACAGGGGAGGCTAATGAAAAACTGTTTTTT

v_call: TRBV4-3
j_call: TRBJ2-4
d_call: NA
clone_size: NA
cdr3_aa: CASSQEVGIWAKNIQYF
cdr3_nt: TGCGCCAGCAGCCAAGAAGTGGGTATCTGGGCCAAAAACATTCAGTACTTC

v_call: TRBV7-6
j_call: TRBJ1-1
d_call: NA
clone_size: NA
cdr3_aa: CASSLGENTEAFF
cdr3_nt: TGTGCCAGCAGCTTAGGGGAGAACACTGAAGCTTTCTTT

v_call: TRBV19
j_call: TRBJ2-2
d_call: NA
clone_size: NA
cdr3_aa: CASSVGDTGELFF
cdr3_nt: TGTGCCAGTAGCGTGGGCGACACCGGGGAGCTGTTTTTT

v_call: TRBV7-9
j_call: TRBJ2-7
d_call: TRBD1
clone_size: NA
cdr3_aa: CASSLGGAGQVFYEQYF
cdr3_nt: TGTGCCAGCAGCTTAGGAGGGGCGGGACAGGTCTTCTACGAGCAGTACTTC

v_call: TRBV27
j_call: TRBJ1-6
d_call: TRBD1
clone_size: NA
cdr3_aa: CASSWTGHNSPLHF
cdr3_nt: TGTGCCAGCAGCTGGACAGGCCATAATTCACCCCTCCACTTT

v_call: TRBV19
j_call: TRBJ1-1
d_call: NA
clone_size: NA
cdr3_aa: CASSIGEGVYTEAFF
cdr3_nt: TGTGCCAGTAGTATCGGTGAGGGGGTGTACACTGAAGCTTTCTTT

v_call: TRBV4-1
j_call: TRBJ1-1
d_call: NA
clone_size: NA
cdr3_aa: CASSLSSWDRDTEAFF
cdr3_nt: TGCGCCAGCAGCCTAAGTTCCTGGGATAGGGACACTGAAGCTTTCTTT

v_call: TRBV5-1
j_call: TRBJ1-2
d_call: NA
clone_size: NA
cdr3_aa: CASSSGHDNGYTF
cdr3_nt: TGCGCCAGCAGCAGTGGACACGATAACGGCTACACCTTC

v_call: TRBV2
j_call: TRBJ1-1
d_call: NA
clone_size: few
cdr3_aa: CASSEGVRTEAFF
cdr3_nt: TGTGCCAGCAGTGAGGGGGTGCGCACTGAAGCTTTCTTT

v_call: TRBV7-2
j_call: TRBJ2-7
d_call: NA
clone_size: NA
cdr3_aa: CASSRGAGAEQYF
cdr3_nt: TGTGCCAGCAGCCGGGGGGCGGGAGCCGAGCAGTACTTC

v_call: TRBV6-1
j_call: TRBJ1-5
d_call: TRBD1
clone_size: NA
cdr3_aa: CASSGQDRGSNQPQHF
cdr3_nt: TGTGCCAGCAGTGGGCAGGACAGGGGAAGCAATCAGCCCCAGCATTTT